This T cell receptor beta chain is drawn from a study of T cells in Graves' hyperthyroidism and ophthalmopathy. Overall study: Pretreatment peripheral blood was obtained at initial diagnosis.

RNA transcripts yielded amplified TCR beta CDR3 regions. The study used the HTBI primer set for a first-round RT-PCR of the TCR CDR3. Via MiXCR, TCRdb re-called the multiplex PCR reads, giving one row per CDR3 protein. The sample lists approximately 720,000 distinct CDR3 sequences; roughly 20% were seen once. Of note for this clonotype: What it binds is not known.

Diagnoses used clinical symptoms, serum thyroxine and TRAb, thyroid ultrasound and orbital computed tomography. Study-wide findings and caveats: In blood, most of the thyroid clonotypes expanded above 0.001 were also present.

V lost 0 bases to trimming and J lost 5 bases, with 13 bases between them. This CDR3 contains 15 residues. CDR1 and CDR2 (germline): MNHEY, SVGAGI. The source material was blood. This sequence was found in a woman in her forties or fifties with Graves' hyperthyroidism that later progressed to Graves' ophthalmopathy. The gene calls are TRBV6-5 and TRBJ1-2; D not certain. The CDR3 sequence is CASSYSIFRGYGYTF. The CDR3 DNA is TGTGCCAGCAGTTACTCGATATTCAGAGGATATGGCTACACCTTC.